Below are 8 T cell receptor beta chains sequenced from a single sample in a study of blood T cell repertoires in COVID-19. Sequencing used immunoSEQ multiplex PCR; TCRdb keeps in-frame clones, though not all of them. In the table there are about 80,000 clones, roughly four fifths of which are singletons. What was sequenced was peripheral blood. The receptors were sampled from a human donor in a cohort sampled during active COVID-19.

The chain has TRBV19 and TRBJ1-6; no clear D. The germline CDR1 and CDR2 sequences are LNHDA and SQIVND (reference sequence). Trimming took 4 bases from V and 6 from J, leaving 4 bases between them. The CDR3 runs 12 residues. The CDR3 nucleotides are TGTGCCAGTAGTACTACTAATTCACCCCTCCACTTT. This sequence encodes CASSTTNSPLHF.

The genes are TRBV28 and TRBJ2-5; a possible D gene is TRBD2 (6 bases). CDR3 size: 14 residues. V was shortened by 4 bases and J by 4 bases, with 13 bases between the two germline ends. Germline V gene sequence: CDR1 MDHEN, CDR2 SYDVKM. CDR3 DNA sequence: TGTGCCAGCAGTTCACGACTAGTCCGAGAGACCCAGTACTTC. Translated: CASSSRLVRETQYF. The full variable domain, with the rest looked up from reference TRBV28 and TRBJ2-5, is DVKVTQSSRYLVKRTGEKVFLECVQDMDHENMFWYRQDPGLGLRLIYFSYDVKMKEKGDIPEGYSVSREKKERFSLILESASTNQTSMYLCASSSRLVRETQYFGPGTRLLVL.

The chain joins TRBV27 to TRBJ2-2, with 10 bases identical to TRBD1. Looked up from germline, CDR1 is MNHEY and CDR2 is SMNVEV (reference sequence). The V gene end was trimmed by 5 bases and the J gene end by 4 bases; junction bases not matched to a gene: 1. The CDR3 has 14 residues. CDR3 nucleotides: TGTGCCAGCAGTAGGACAGGGGGCACCGGGGAGCTGTTTTTT. This translates into CASSRTGGTGELFF.

This clone was recorded a few times. In DNA, the CDR3 is TGTGCCAGTACCATGGGACAGGGCACAGATACGCAGTATTTT. Protein sequence: CASTMGQGTDTQYF. The chain has TRBV19 and TRBJ2-3; the match to TRBD1 covers 8 bases. Germline V CDR1 and CDR2: LNHDA, SQIVND (reference sequence). Unmatched junction bases numbered 4, after V lost 7 bases and J lost 1 base. The CDR3 length is 14 residues.

This clone was found once. J is TRBJ2-2 and V is TRBV27; the match to TRBD1 covers 10 bases. The junction had 4 bases not matched to a gene; V was cut back by 6 bases and J by 3 bases. This CDR3 has 15 residues. CDR1 is MNHEY, CDR2 SMNVEV, per germline (reference sequence). The CDR3: CASRTGGGYTGELFF. The CDR3 bases are TGTGCCAGCAGGACAGGGGGCGGGTACACCGGGGAGCTGTTTTTT.

This clone was recorded once. The V and J genes are TRBV5-4 and TRBJ2-7, with a weak D call TRBD2 (6 bases). V shed 4 bases and J shed 3 bases, with 17 bases lying between them. CDR1 is SGHNT and CDR2 is YYREEE in the germline V gene (reference sequence). CDR3 length equals 15 residues. The CDR3 coding sequence is TGTGCCAGCAGCAACCCTGGGACTGCTAACTACGAGCAGTACTTC. Translated, it gives CASSNPGTANYEQYF.

V gene TRBV12-3 or TRBV12-4 combines with J gene TRBJ2-7, with 8 nucleotides matching TRBD1. The length of the CDR3 is 13 residues. V shed 7 bases and J 5 bases; nucleotides not matched to a gene: 7. For the CDR3, the DNA is TGTGCCAGCACCGAGGACAGGGACCACGAGCAGTACTTC. The encoded protein is CASTEDRDHEQYF.

This clone has a single count. CDR3 amino acids: CASSHPTGVGWGETQYF. The CDR3 nucleotides read TGCGCCAGCAGCCACCCTACAGGGGTGGGTTGGGGAGAGACCCAGTACTTC. V and J are TRBV4-1 and TRBJ2-5; 7 positions match TRBD1. Trimming removed 3 bases from V and 4 bases from J; junction bases left unmatched: 14. The CDR3 is 17 amino acids. Germline V gene lookup returns CDR1 MGHRA and CDR2 YSYEKL.